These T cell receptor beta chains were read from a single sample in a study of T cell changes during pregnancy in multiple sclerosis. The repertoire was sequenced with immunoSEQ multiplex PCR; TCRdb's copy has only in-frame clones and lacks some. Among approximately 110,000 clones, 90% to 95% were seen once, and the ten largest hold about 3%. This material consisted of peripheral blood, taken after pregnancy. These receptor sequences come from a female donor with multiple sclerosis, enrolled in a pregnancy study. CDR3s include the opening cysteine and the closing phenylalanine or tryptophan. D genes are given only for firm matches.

CDR3 protein: CAWRSAGNTGELFF
CDR3 DNA: TGTGCCTGGAGGTCGGCAGGGAACACCGGGGAGCTGTTTTTT
D gene: .
V gene: TRBV30
J gene: TRBJ2-2

CDR3 protein: CASSSGQTNDEQYF
CDR3 DNA: TGTGCCAGCAGCTCGGGACAGACTAACGACGAGCAGTACTTC
D gene: TRBD1
V gene: TRBV5-6
J gene: TRBJ2-7

CDR3 protein: CASSSRQDRNTIYF
CDR3 DNA: TGTGCCAGCAGCAGCAGACAGGACAGAAACACCATATATTTT
D gene: .
V gene: TRBV11-2
J gene: TRBJ1-3

CDR3 protein: CASSRDSPNTGELFF
CDR3 DNA: TGTGCCAGCAGTCGGGACTCCCCGAACACCGGGGAGCTGTTTTTT
D gene: .
V gene: TRBV27
J gene: TRBJ2-2

CDR3 protein: CASSSRYRERSPLHF
CDR3 DNA: TGTGCCAGCAGCTCCCGATACAGGGAGAGGTCACCCCTCCACTTT
D gene: .
V gene: TRBV7-6
J gene: TRBJ1-6

CDR3 protein: CASSPGRGGLDEQFF
CDR3 DNA: TGTGCCAGCAGCCCCGGGCGGGGGGGCCTCGATGAGCAGTTCTTC
D gene: TRBD2
V gene: TRBV7-3
J gene: TRBJ2-1

CDR3 protein: CASSFARPPYEQYF
CDR3 DNA: TGTGCCAGCAGCTTCGCCAGGCCCCCCTACGAGCAGTACTTC
D gene: .
V gene: TRBV11-2
J gene: TRBJ2-7

CDR3 protein: CAISVGGGDEQYF
CDR3 DNA: TGTGCCATCAGTGTTGGCGGCGGAGATGAGCAGTACTTC
D gene: .
V gene: TRBV10-3
J gene: TRBJ2-7

CDR3 protein: CASRIFLGTGSLWGHTEAFF
CDR3 DNA: TGTGCAAGTCGGATTTTTCTCGGGACAGGGAGTCTCTGGGGGCACACTGAAGCTTTCTTT
D gene: .
V gene: TRBV12-2
J gene: TRBJ1-1

CDR3 protein: CASRDSWGSPLHF
CDR3 DNA: TGTGCCAGCAGGGACTCTTGGGGTTCACCCCTCCACTTT
D gene: .
V gene: TRBV7-9
J gene: TRBJ1-6

CDR3 protein: CASLPGLVFGNEQFF
CDR3 DNA: TGTGCCAGCCTACCGGGACTAGTCTTCGGCAATGAGCAGTTCTTC
D gene: TRBD2
V gene: TRBV6-1
J gene: TRBJ2-1